This section outlines one TCR beta chain sequence together with its context. In this sample, this clone turned up a few times. What antigen it recognizes has not been identified. Base qualities are not at hand, and no much larger clone is one base apart. The entire isolated RNA was reverse transcribed using the High Capacity cDNA Reverse Transcription Kit, and thus expressed TCRB transcripts were sequenced. Deep immunoSEQ sequencing was performed on naive, central memory and regulatory T cell samples, with an average of about 4 million total reads per sample. Sorted cells were lysed in RLT buffer and RNA was extracted with DNase-treated RNeasy Micro or Mini kits, depending on cell number. Each cell subset was processed separately to prevent cross-contamination, with patient and healthy donor samples processed together. Using the immunoSEQ multiplex PCR, TCRB sequences were amplified from cDNA into 87-bp fragments spanning the CDR3 region. Amplicons were sequenced on the Illumina HiSeq platform. Per the original workflow: PCR bias was computationally corrected using synthetic template baselines, reads within Hamming distance 2 were collapsed, and singletons that could not be merged were discarded. Reads were aligned against IMGT so that V, D and J genes, CDR3 length and insertions or deletions at six rearrangement sites could be assigned. Within each subset, clonotype counts were normalized to the number of sorted cells before true diversity and Gini coefficients were calculated with the tcR R package. Repertoire sharing was quantified using the overlap coefficient calculated on TCRB nucleotide sequences. Out-of-frame TCRB sequences from naive cells were analyzed to stand in for the pre-selection repertoire. What TCRdb holds here is the immuneACCESS table cut down to in-frame rearrangements. Part of the clones is not present; checked against another copy, under half of the missing clones reflect an unresolved V gene, and the others are unexplained. For V, J and clone size, that table is used; D and trimming come from the DNA. Present in this sample are about 350,000 clones, around 20% of which were seen just once. Of the sample, around 0.04% is held by the ten largest clones.

This record belongs to a study of beta chain features in type 1 diabetes (dated by TCRdb to the late 2010s). Broadly, across the study: Mean age, gender distribution, total cell number and subset yield did not differ between patients and healthy donors. A total of some 100,000,000 sorted cells were examined across all samples, and a strong correlation was observed between cell number per subset and RNA yield. In the study, TCRB repertoires of sorted circulating CD4+ T cell subsets from recently diagnosed type 1 diabetes patients were compared with those of matched healthy donors. Whereas all 30 or so donors provided naive and central memory subsets, regulatory and stem cell-like memory subsets were isolated from just 8 patients and roughly 8 healthy donors.

From each donor, a single peripheral blood sample of about 116 mL on average was drawn into heparinised tubes. Using a panel that included CD45RO, CCR7, CD25, CD127, CD95 and CD27, naive, central memory, regulatory and stem cell-like memory CD4+ T cells were sorted on a BD FACSAria II. Purity was above 95% for every sorted population. PBMCs were isolated immediately by Lymphoprep density gradient centrifugation and stained directly without culture. To minimize batch effects, samples were stained and sorted in pairs, one healthy donor with one patient per experiment. Measured from the cysteine to the phenylalanine, the CDR3 is 13 residues long. The entry retains the CDR3 DNA only, 39 bases that are in frame from base 1. V has 6 bases trimmed and J has 5 bases trimmed; junction bases matching no gene number 4. The germline V gene (reference sequence) provides CDR1 MNHNY and CDR2 SVGAGI. Beyond this particular receptor, the publication reports: At VDJ recombination sites, patients with type 1 diabetes made fewer insertions and deleted more nucleotides, a pattern implying thymic rearrangement abnormalities. Shorter templates might be favored by PCR, yet because patient and control samples were amplified and corrected together, any such skew would affect both groups equally. Because small numbers of individuals were included in the HLA sub-analyses, any influence of HLA type on TCRB rearrangement was left unresolved. A moderate but significant shortening of TCRB CDR3 length was observed in type 1 diabetes patients in all four CD4+ subsets. Because cDNA was sequenced instead of genomic DNA, highly expressing activated cells could be over-represented, though the groups showed no difference in activation or CD3 levels. Naive, central memory and regulatory TCRB repertoires appeared to be more similar among patients than among healthy donors.

The source of this sequence is a woman under 30 in good health. The chain couples TRBV6-6 to TRBJ2-1, with 7 central nucleotides matching TRBD2. The sequenced sample was naive CD4+ T cells from blood. In the paper's terms, the cell subset or site label means: true naive CD4+ T cells. The encoded CDR3 is CASRRTRDNEQFF. The sequence in DNA is TGTGCCAGCAGAAGGACTAGGGACAATGAGCAGTTCTTC.